This entry features one T cell receptor (beta chain) sequence. What antigen it recognizes has not been identified. Within one base of it there is no much larger clone, and no base qualities were kept. Trimming leaves V shorter by 5 bases and J shorter by 3 bases, with the junction holding 5 bases beyond the gene matches. Spanning cysteine to phenylalanine, the CDR3 consists of 14 amino acids. CDR3 DNA only is kept here, 42 bases in frame from base 1. As encoded in the germline V gene (reference sequence), CDR1 is SEHNR while CDR2 is FQNEAQ. Using multiplexed V- and J-gene primers, the immunoSEQ hsTCRB Kit amplified TCR-beta CDR3 regions from genomic DNA. Unique DNA barcodes were added in a second PCR, and the samples were pooled together with a negative control and a positive control. An Illumina MiSeq running a 150-cycle paired-end protocol was used to sequence the pooled TCR-beta libraries. Processing in the source paper ran as follows. Adaptive Biotechnologies processed the raw sequencing data and produced a report containing normalized, annotated TCR-beta repertoires. To compute T-cell density, TCR-beta templates were normalized to usable DNA, with usable DNA estimated through amplification of housekeeping genes. Richness counted unique rearrangements, and clonality was defined as 1 minus Pielou's evenness. The immuneACCESS repertoire file appears here via TCRdb, limited to in-frame rearrangements. These files lack a portion of the clones; in checked studies, under half of the deficit traces to unresolved V genes, and the cause of the others is not known. V and J calls and clone size come straight from that table; D and trimming were deduced from the DNA. This sample has about 2,000 clones in its table, and approximately 83% of those were observed once. The ten largest clones represent around 5.2% of the sample.

This sample is part of a study of T cells and copy number aberrations in small-cell lung cancer (dated by TCRdb to the early 2020s). For the wider study: To relate T cell metrics to mutations and copy number aberrations, the same tumor regions underwent both TCR repertoire sequencing and whole-exome sequencing. Tumor TCR data were available for 17 to 20 patients, and TCR data from both tumor and normal tissue were available for roughly 15 patients. What the authors observed across the whole study: Because surgical resection is uncommon in small-cell lung cancer, the study was limited by a small sample size, and the findings need validation. Tumors had lower T-cell density, richness and clonality than adjacent lung tissue, but the difference in density was not significant. Every specimen was formalin-fixed paraffin-embedded tissue, a material known to introduce sequencing artifacts.

The donors were limited-stage small-cell lung cancer patients whose surgical resection took place in Hangzhou, China, between the late 2000s and the early 2020s. Every donor went straight to surgery with no preoperative chemotherapy or radiotherapy, and no donor was given immunotherapy either before or after surgery. All 20 or so patients in the sequenced cohort were identified as smokers or heavy second-hand smokers. Adjacent normal lung tissue was taken at least 2 cm away from the tumor margin, and two pathologists confirmed morphologically that the tissue was free of malignant cells. The study used multi-region TCR-beta sequencing of resected limited-stage small-cell lung cancers together with tumor-adjacent lung tissue to characterize T cell repertoire heterogeneity. The AllPrep DNA/RNA FFPE Kit (Qiagen) was used to extract genomic DNA from the FFPE tissue.

The sample was normal tissue next to the tumor. The rearrangement combines TRBV7-9 with TRBJ2-7; a stretch of 9 junction bases matches TRBD2. The clonotype originates from a man over 45 with small cell lung cancer. The CDR3 protein sequence reads: CASSQLAGLYEQYF. The DNA reads TGTGCCAGCAGCCAGCTAGCGGGACTCTACGAGCAGTACTTC.